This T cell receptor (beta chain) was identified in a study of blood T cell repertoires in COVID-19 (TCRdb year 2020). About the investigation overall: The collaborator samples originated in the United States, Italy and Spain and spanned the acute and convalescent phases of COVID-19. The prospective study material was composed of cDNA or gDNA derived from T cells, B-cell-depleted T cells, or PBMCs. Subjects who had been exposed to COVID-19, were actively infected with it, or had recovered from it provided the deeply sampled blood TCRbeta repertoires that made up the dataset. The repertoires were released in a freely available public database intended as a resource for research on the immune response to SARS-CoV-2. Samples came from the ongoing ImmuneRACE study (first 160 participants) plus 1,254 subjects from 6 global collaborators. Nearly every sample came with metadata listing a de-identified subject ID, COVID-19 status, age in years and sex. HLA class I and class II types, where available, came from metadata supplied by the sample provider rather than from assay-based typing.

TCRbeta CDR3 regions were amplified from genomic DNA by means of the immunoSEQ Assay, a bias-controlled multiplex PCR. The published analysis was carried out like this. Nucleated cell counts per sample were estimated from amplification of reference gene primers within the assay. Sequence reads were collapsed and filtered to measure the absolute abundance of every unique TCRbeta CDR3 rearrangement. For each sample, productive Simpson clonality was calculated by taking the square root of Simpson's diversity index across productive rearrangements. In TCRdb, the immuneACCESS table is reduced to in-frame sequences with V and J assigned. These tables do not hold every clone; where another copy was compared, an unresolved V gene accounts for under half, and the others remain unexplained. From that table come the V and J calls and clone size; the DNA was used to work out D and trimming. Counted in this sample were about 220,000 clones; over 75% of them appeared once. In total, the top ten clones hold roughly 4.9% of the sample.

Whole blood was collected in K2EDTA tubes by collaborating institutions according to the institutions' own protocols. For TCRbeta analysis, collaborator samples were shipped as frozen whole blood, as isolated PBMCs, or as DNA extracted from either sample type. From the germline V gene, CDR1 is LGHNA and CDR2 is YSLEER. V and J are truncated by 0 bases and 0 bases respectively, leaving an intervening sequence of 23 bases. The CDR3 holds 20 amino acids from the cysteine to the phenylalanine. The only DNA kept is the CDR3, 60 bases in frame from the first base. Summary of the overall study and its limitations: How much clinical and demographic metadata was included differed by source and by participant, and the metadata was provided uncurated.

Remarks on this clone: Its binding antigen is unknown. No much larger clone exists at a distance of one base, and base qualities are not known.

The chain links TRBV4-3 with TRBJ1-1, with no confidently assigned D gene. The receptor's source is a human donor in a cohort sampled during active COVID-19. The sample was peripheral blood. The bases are TGCGCCAGCAGCCAAGATCTGCGTGAGGCTTATGAAGTAATGAACACTGAAGCTTTCTTT. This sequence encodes CASSQDLREAYEVMNTEAFF.